This TCR beta chain originates from a study of TIL therapy for anti-PD-1-resistant metastatic lung cancer (dated by TCRdb to about 2021). For context, the study as a whole: Tumors were collected before any PD-1/PD-L1 blockade, after which patients were given nivolumab, and patients who progressed were given lymphodepletion, an infusion of expanded TIL and IL-2. Enrolled patients had a median age of about 50 years (range about 35-80) and a median tumor PD-L1 proportion score of over 5.5%. The cohort was predominantly lung adenocarcinoma, with a few EGFR-mutant and two ALK-rearranged tumors, and half of patients were current or former smokers. T cell receptor beta sequencing of tumor and peripheral blood served to follow clonotypes across the tumor, the expanded TIL product, and serial blood samples. Across the cohort, whole-exome sequencing showed a median non-synonymous tumor mutation burden of approximately 1.5 mutations per megabase.

In the germline V gene (reference sequence), CDR1 corresponds to MNHEY and CDR2 to SMNVEV. Trimming accounts for 1 base at V and 4 bases at J, while the number of junction bases matched to no gene is 4. The CDR3 measures 15 amino acids from cysteine to phenylalanine. Just CDR3 DNA is preserved here, 45 bases in frame from base 1. The full study reports these points: Generalizability was limited because the cohort was highly selected, with more treatment-naive, never-smoker and oncogene-addicted patients included than is typical. The study protocol defined all tumor marker inferences as exploratory. Clonotypes from the infused TIL partially replaced the baseline peripheral repertoire and then declined over months, and persistence showed no apparent association with response.

This clone qualifies as medium-sized (0.01 to 0.1%). What antigen it recognizes has not been identified. No qualities accompany the bases; no much larger clone lies one base away. TCR beta CDR3 regions were amplified from genomic DNA with the immunoSEQ v3 hsTCRB kit using bias-controlled multiplex PCR. An Illumina NextSeq 500 was used to sequence the TCR libraries, reaching around 1.8 million read pairs at survey level or roughly 4.5-6 million at deep level. The original pipeline was this. V, D and J genes were assigned, non-productive sequences were removed, and clonality was reported by immunoSEQ Analyzer software. To compare repertoires between infused TIL and blood, productive Simpson clonality was used along with the Morisita overlap index of productive TRB rearrangements. For each clone in blood, the absolute clonotype count was estimated by multiplying the lymphocyte count by the CD3+ fraction and by the clone's productive frequency. TCRdb's version of the immuneACCESS table is confined to in-frame rearrangements and falls short of the full clone set. An unresolved V gene accounts for under half of the shortfall where checked; the remainder is of unknown origin. D and trimming come from the DNA, and the V and J calls and clone size come from that table. This sample lists tens of thousands of clones; about four fifths were detected once. The top ten clones comprise under 7.5% of the sample.

Interpreted using the paper, the time point label stands for: pre-treatment sample, taken before nivolumab and TIL therapy. A phase I trial run at two centers enrolled adults with stage 4 NSCLC between October 2017 and 2020. Samples came from a single-arm, open-label phase I trial of tumor-infiltrating lymphocyte therapy with nivolumab in advanced non-small cell lung cancer. Blood mononuclear cells from EDTA tubes were isolated by Ficoll gradient, snap-frozen as pellets, and DNA was extracted with a Qiagen mini-prep kit. This receptor was identified in a person aged 25-79 years with non-small cell lung cancer. This sample comprised blood, obtained at baseline. Recombination linked TRBV27 to TRBJ2-1; 7 bases in the middle match TRBD2. CDR3 reads: CASSLWRGTYNEQFF. The DNA sequence is TGTGCCAGCAGTTTATGGCGGGGGACGTACAATGAGCAGTTCTTC.